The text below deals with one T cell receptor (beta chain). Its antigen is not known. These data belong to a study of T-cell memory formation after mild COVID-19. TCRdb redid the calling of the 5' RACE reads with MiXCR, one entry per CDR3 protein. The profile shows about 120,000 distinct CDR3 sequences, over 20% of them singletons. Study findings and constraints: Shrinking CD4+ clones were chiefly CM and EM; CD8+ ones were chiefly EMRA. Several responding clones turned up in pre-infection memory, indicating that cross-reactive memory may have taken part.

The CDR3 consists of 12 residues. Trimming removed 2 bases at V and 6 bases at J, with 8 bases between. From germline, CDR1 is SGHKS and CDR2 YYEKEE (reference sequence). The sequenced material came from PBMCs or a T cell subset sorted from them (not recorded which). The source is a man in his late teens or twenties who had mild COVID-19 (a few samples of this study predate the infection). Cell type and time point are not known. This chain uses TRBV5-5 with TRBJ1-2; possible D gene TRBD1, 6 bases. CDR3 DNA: TGTGCCAGCAGCTTACAGGGTAATGGCTACACCTTC. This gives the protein CASSLQGNGYTF.